This T cell receptor beta chain was sequenced for a study of response to subunit inactivated influenza vaccine. A single record per CDR3 protein comes from TCRdb applying MiXCR to the RT-PCR reads. Among hundreds of thousands of distinct CDR3 sequences, approximately 12% were seen once, and the ten largest hold 10%. This clonotype was seen a handful of times. Sequenced here: PBMCs from blood, sampled on the day of vaccination. This receptor was identified in a man aged 45-65 years who received an inactivated influenza vaccine.

CDR3 amino acids: CASSAHRRDRRTDTQYF. Written as DNA, the CDR3 is TGCGCCAGCAGCGCACACCGCCGGGACAGGAGAACAGATACGCAGTATTTT. The V and J genes are TRBV5-1 and TRBJ2-3; 8 positions match TRBD1. The V segment lost 4 bases and the J segment 3 bases; nucleotides outside the gene matches: 13. This CDR3 comprises 17 residues. Germline values: CDR1 SGHRS, CDR2 YFSETQ.